Following are 28 T cell receptor beta chains from one sample sequenced in a study of blood T cells in healthy people across ages. Using a J-beta primer mix together with a sample-barcoded 5' primer, a second PCR was run for roughly 6 to 12 cycles. MiXCR, applied by TCRdb to the 5' RACE reads, yields one record per CDR3 protein. The sample contains about 730,000 distinct CDR3 sequences, roughly 44% of which appear only once. The sequenced material came from blood. The receptor source for this set is an older woman in good health.

V is TRBV4-3 and J is TRBJ2-3; TRBD1 is a possible D gene (5 bases). The V end lost 0 bases, the J end lost 1 base, and 11 bases lay between the germline ends. Germline V gene lookup returns CDR1 LGHNA and CDR2 YSLEER. CDR3 size: 16 residues. CDR3 DNA: TGCGCCAGCAGCCAAGAGAGGCAGGGCGGCACAGATACGCAGTATTTT. Translating gives CASSQERQGGTDTQYF.

V gene TRBV24-1 combines with J gene TRBJ2-5; D is possibly TRBD2 (5 bases). V was cut by 5 bases and J by 2 bases, with 17 bases left in between. Germline values: CDR1 KGHDR, CDR2 SFDVKD. CDR3 length: 16 amino acids. The CDR3 loop is CATSVARGLKQETQYF. Here the CDR3 DNA reads TGTGCCACCAGTGTTGCCCGGGGATTAAAACAAGAGACCCAGTACTTC.

The chain links TRBV7-8 to TRBJ2-7, with TRBD2 as a possible D gene (7 bases). CDR3 length: 15 residues. Germline CDR1 reads SGHVS; CDR2 reads FQNEAQ. V was trimmed by 5 bases and J by 2 bases, leaving 16 bases between them. The CDR3 sequence is CASSIEAGHTYEQYF. The CDR3 region has the DNA TGTGCCAGCAGCATAGAAGCGGGACATACCTACGAGCAGTACTTC.

Turning to this clonotype: A much larger clone is a single base away; this may be a read error. The gene calls are TRBV20-1 and TRBJ2-1; tentatively, D is TRBD2 (5 bases). V was clipped by 5 bases and J by 1 base, with 9 bases between them. The CDR3 consists of 13 residues. Germline V lookup: CDR1 DFQATT, CDR2 SNEGSKA (reference sequence). As DNA, the CDR3 is TGCAGTGCTCGGAGGTTATCCTACAATGAGCAGTTCTTC. Translation gives CSARRLSYNEQFF.

The rearrangement links TRBV12-5 to TRBJ2-1; the match to TRBD2 covers 12 bases. CDR1 and CDR2 from the germline V gene are LGHNT and FRNRAP. CDR3 size: 16 residues. Trimming cost V 0 bases and J 14 bases; bases outside gene matches: 11. CDR3 sequence (DNA): TGTGCTAGTGGTTTGGTACCCCAGACTAGCGGGAGTGCGAAGTTCTTC. As protein: CASGLVPQTSGSAKFF.

This clonotype was seen a handful of times. The chain has TRBV10-3 and TRBJ2-3; 12 bases map to TRBD2. V dropped 2 bases and J dropped 1; count of bases not matched to a gene: 13. CDR1 is ENHRY, CDR2 SYGVKD, per germline. This CDR3 is 20 amino acids long. This CDR3 is CAISEPTSGSRAGGTDTQYF. DNA of the CDR3: TGTGCCATCAGTGAGCCGACTAGCGGGAGTCGTGCGGGGGGCACAGATACGCAGTATTTT.

This chain joins TRBV20-1 and TRBJ2-7; 15 bases map to TRBD2. With V trimmed by 6 bases and J by 3 bases, 12 bases remained unmatched. The CDR3 is 17 residues long. Germline assignment: CDR1 DFQATT and CDR2 SNEGSKA (reference sequence). DNA of the CDR3: TGCAGTGCCACCTTTACGGGACTAGCGGGGGGTATCTACGAGCAGTACTTC. Its protein is CSATFTGLAGGIYEQYF.

This clonotype has a handful of counts. This chain uses TRBV6-1 with TRBJ1-1; D gene ambiguous. Germline V CDR1 and CDR2: MNHNS, SASEGT. This CDR3 is built from 14 residues. V was cut by 1 base and J by 1 base, with 7 bases left in between. The CDR3 here is CASSEGRKNTEAFF. The CDR3 bases are TGTGCCAGCAGTGAAGGAAGGAAGAACACTGAAGCTTTCTTT.

This clonotype was seen at least ten times. The chain joins TRBV29-1 to TRBJ2-7; a weak D match, TRBD2 (5 bases). The CDR3 sequence is 11 residues long. V gave up 1 base and J gave up 9 bases, with 10 bases separating them. The V gene's germline CDR1 is SQVTM and CDR2 ANQGSEA. The CDR3 loop is CSVEAPRGQYF. The DNA for the CDR3 is TGCAGCGTTGAAGCCCCTCGGGGGCAGTACTTC.

This clonotype was seen a few times. The germline gene is not matched at one end of the junction; a read error may be the cause. The V gene is TRBV18, the J gene TRBJ2-5; TRBD2 matches 7 bases. The germline gives CDR1 KGHSH, CDR2 LQKENI. This CDR3 has 14 residues. The CDR3 bases are TGTGCCAGCTCACCCGGACTAGGCCAAGAGACCCAGTATTTC. Its protein product is CASSPGLGQETQYF. Variable domain in full (rest from reference TRBV18 and TRBJ2-5): NAGVMQNPRHLVRRRGQEARLRCSPMKGHSHVYWYRQLPEEGLKFMVYLQKENIIDESGMPKERFSAEFPKEGPSILRIQQVVRGDSAAYFCASSPGLGQETQYFGPGTRLLVL.

J is TRBJ2-1 and V is TRBV2; D tentatively reads TRBD1 or TRBD2 (6 bases each). Germline V CDR1 and CDR2: SNHLY, FYNNEI. V was trimmed by 6 bases and J by 5 bases, leaving 17 bases between them. The CDR3 has 15 residues. DNA of the CDR3: TGTGCCAGCAGGGAAAAGAACGGGGGCAACAATGAGCAGTTCTTC. This codes for CASREKNGGNNEQFF.

The rearrangement uses TRBV21-1 and TRBJ2-7; the table's D call, TRBD1, was not checked against the DNA. TRBV21-1 counts as a pseudogene. The CDR3 is 15 residues long. CDR3 coding DNA: TGTGCCAGCAGCAAAGGCCAGGGGAAATCCTACGAGCAGTACTTC. Protein product: CASSKGQGKSYEQYF.

About this clonotype itself: A much larger clone lies a single base off, so this may be a read error. This chain connects TRBV5-1 to TRBJ1-1; D remains ambiguous. Germline V gives CDR1 SGHRS, CDR2 YFSETQ. CDR3 size: 14 residues. Trimming took 4 bases from V and 1 from J, leaving 11 bases between them. The CDR3 DNA reads as TGCGCCAGCAGCGTGGAAGGAAGGAACACTGAAGCTTTCTTT. This encodes CASSVEGRNTEAFF.

A remark on this clonotype: With a much larger clone just one base away, this may be a read error. The chain is built from TRBV7-2 and TRBJ2-5; D might be TRBD1 (5 bases). The J call may not be correct, given that the DNA end is closer to TRBJ2-7. The germline V gene has CDR1 SGHTA and CDR2 FQGNSA. This CDR3 spans 18 amino acids. CDR3 in amino acids: CASSPGASWGGSIYEQYF. The CDR3 nucleotides read TGTGCCAGCAGCCCCGGCGCTTCATGGGGCGGCAGTATATACGAGCAGTACTTC.

This clonotype occurred a few times. V usage is TRBV7-2 and J usage is TRBJ1-4; TRBD1 is a possible D gene (6 bases). The CDR3 has 15 residues. CDR1 is SGHTA, CDR2 FQGNSA, per germline. V was pared by 5 bases and J by 4 bases, with 14 bases between. The chain's CDR3 is CASSPLDSINEKLFF. DNA of the CDR3: TGTGCCAGCAGCCCCCTGGACAGTATTAATGAAAAACTGTTTTTT.

V usage is TRBV20-1 and J usage is TRBJ2-3, with 10 positions matching TRBD2. The CDR3 is 14 residues long. Germline V gene data show CDR1 as DFQATT and CDR2 as SNEGSKA (reference sequence). V lost 5 bases and J lost 7; bases outside the gene matches: 9. CDR3 in amino acids: CSAVAGGPPNTQYF. The CDR3 DNA reads TGCAGTGCTGTAGCGGGAGGACCCCCGAATACGCAGTATTTT.

A few counts support this clonotype. The chain carries TRBV20-1 and TRBJ2-3, with D possibly TRBD2 on 6 matching bases. CDR3 length: 14 residues. Trimming left V 1 base short and J 6 bases short, with 14 bases between. Germline CDR1 DFQATT, CDR2 SNEGSKA (reference sequence). In nucleotides, the CDR3 is TGCAGTGCTAGAGGGCCTTGGAGGGCGGATACGCAGTATTTT. Its translation is CSARGPWRADTQYF.

This chain uses TRBV10-3 with TRBJ2-7; D gene unclear. The CDR3 contains 11 residues. Germline V lookup: CDR1 ENHRY, CDR2 SYGVKD. The V end lost 8 bases, the J end lost 3 bases, and 8 bases lay between the germline ends. The CDR3: CAIAADYEQYF. The CDR3 nucleotides are TGTGCCATCGCGGCTGACTACGAGCAGTACTTC.

Worth noting for this clonotype: A clone one base away is much larger, so this may be a read error. The chain links TRBV12-3 or TRBV12-4 to TRBJ2-5; 12 bases align to TRBD2. The end of the DNA fits TRBJ2-7 better, so the J call may be wrong. The CDR3 has 15 amino acids. DNA for the CDR3: TGTGCCAGCAGTTTAATGACTAGCGGGAGTTACGAGCAGTACTTC. Protein product: CASSLMTSGSYEQYF.

This clonotype was recorded a few times. The CDR3 DNA sequence: TGTGCCAGCAGTTTCGGCAGGGCCTACGAGCAGTACTTC. Translating it yields CASSFGRAYEQYF. V is TRBV27 and J is TRBJ2-7; the D gene is possibly TRBD1 (5 bases). Germline values: CDR1 MNHEY, CDR2 SMNVEV (reference sequence). The CDR3 has 13 residues. The V end was cut by 3 bases, the J end by 2 bases, with 8 bases between.

Remarks on this clonotype: Sequence at one end of the junction differs from germline and may be a read error. This chain connects TRBV5-1 to TRBJ2-1; 8 bases are a match to TRBD1. The CDR3 is made up of 15 amino acids. The germline V gene encodes CDR1 SGHRS and CDR2 YFSETQ. CDR3 in amino acids: CASSYTTGVHNEQFF. The CDR3, as DNA: TGTGCCAGCAGCTATACGACAGGGGTTCACAATGAGCAGTTCTTC.

This clonotype appeared a few times. V is TRBV7-2 and J is TRBJ2-4; D might be TRBD2 (6 bases). The germline V gene encodes CDR1 SGHTA and CDR2 FQGNSA. This CDR3 is built from 16 residues. The V end lost 3 bases, the J end lost 0 bases, and 12 bases lay between the germline ends. The CDR3 sequence: CASSFQAGLAKNIQYF. CDR3 nucleotides: TGTGCCAGCAGCTTTCAAGCGGGCTTAGCCAAAAACATTCAGTACTTC.

This chain joins TRBV6-2 or TRBV6-3 and TRBJ2-3; D gene uncertain. The CDR3 covers 15 residues. Germline CDR1 and CDR2: MNHEY and SVGEGT. The V end was cut by 3 bases, the J end by 0 bases, with 10 bases between. CDR3 in DNA: TGTGCCAGCAGTTATCAGAGTCCTAGCACAGATACGCAGTATTTT. Its protein product is CASSYQSPSTDTQYF.

This clonotype was seen a handful of times. CDR3: CSATDHNQPQHF. Here the CDR3 DNA reads TGCAGTGCTACGGACCACAATCAGCCCCAGCATTTT. The chain joins TRBV20-1 to TRBJ1-5; D is uncertain. V was trimmed by 4 bases and J by 3 bases, leaving 7 bases between them. Germline lookup yields CDR1 DFQATT and CDR2 SNEGSKA (reference sequence). The length of the CDR3 is 12 residues.

This sequence joins TRBV7-2 and TRBJ2-3, with 8 bases fitting TRBD2. The CDR3 runs 17 residues. Germline loops: CDR1 SGHTA, CDR2 FQGNSA. Losses at the gene ends were 0 bases for V and 0 bases for J; bases not matched to a gene: 5. CDR3 sequence: CASSLARGRPSTDTQYF. The DNA of the CDR3 is TGTGCCAGCAGCTTAGCCCGCGGGAGGCCTAGCACAGATACGCAGTATTTT.

Only a few counts were recorded for this clonotype. V gene TRBV9 combines with J gene TRBJ2-3; 7 positions agree with TRBD2. Looked up from germline, CDR1 is SGDLS and CDR2 is YYNGEE. V gave up 3 bases and J gave up 0 bases; unmatched junction bases: 7. The CDR3 covers 16 residues. The CDR3 here is CASSARLATSTDTQYF. In DNA form, the CDR3 reads TGTGCCAGCAGCGCTAGACTAGCAACTAGCACAGATACGCAGTATTTT.

V and J are TRBV7-9 and TRBJ2-1, with 9 bases fitting TRBD1. Germline V gives CDR1 SEHNR, CDR2 FQNEAQ (reference sequence). The CDR3 extends over 15 amino acids. V trimming: 5 bases; J trimming: 4 bases; junction bases outside the gene matches: 6. This CDR3 is CASSLTGTGYNEQFF. The CDR3 coding sequence is TGTGCCAGCAGCCTAACCGGGACAGGGTACAATGAGCAGTTCTTC.

This clonotype was seen a handful of times. This chain connects TRBV28 to TRBJ2-1; D gene uncertain. Germline V gene lookup returns CDR1 MDHEN and CDR2 SYDVKM. The CDR3 is 13 amino acids. V was shortened by 3 bases and J by 8 bases, with 11 bases between the two germline ends. The CDR3 nucleotides read TGTGCCAGCAGTTTGGCCAGTCCCGATGAGCAGTTCTTC. Translated: CASSLASPDEQFF.